These 18 T cell receptor beta chains came from one sample sequenced in a study of breast tumors, draining lymph nodes, adjacent tissues. Axillary draining lymph nodes of breast cancer patients supplied the node samples. TCRdb recomputed calls from the multiplex PCR reads with MiXCR, one row per CDR3 protein. Among approximately 170,000 distinct CDR3 sequences listed, roughly a third were seen once. Input material: axillary lymph node tissue. These receptors all stem from a female donor with breast cancer. Some clones in this sample may be carry-over from other donors' samples.

This chain links TRBV19 with TRBJ2-5, with a weak D call TRBD1 (5 bases). CDR1 and CDR2 from the germline V gene are LNHDA and SQIVND (reference sequence). This CDR3 region has 12 residues. V was pared by 5 bases and J by 6 bases, with 10 bases between. CDR3 region: CASSPGAQTQYF. The CDR3 DNA follows: TGTGCCAGTAGTCCTGGGGCTCAGACCCAGTACTTC.

The sample holds many counts of this clonotype. The chain employs TRBV10-3 and TRBJ1-2, with 11 bases matching TRBD1. CDR3 length equals 12 residues. V shed 6 bases and J 8 bases; nucleotides not matched to a gene: 2. CDR1 is ENHRY, CDR2 SYGVKD, per germline. The CDR3 here is CAIRGQGDGYTF. The CDR3 DNA sequence: TGTGCCATCAGGGGACAGGGGGACGGCTACACCTTC.

In this sample, this clonotype turned up many times. The chain couples TRBV12-3 or TRBV12-4 to TRBJ2-7, with D perhaps TRBD1 (6 bases). CDR3 length: 15 residues. Deletions cut 1 base from V and 5 bases from J, with 15 bases between. CDR3 nucleotide sequence: TGTGCCAGCAGTTTAGGGGCAGGGGCAACAAACGAGCAGTACTTC. Translation gives CASSLGAGATNEQYF.

The CDR3 sequence: CASSGQTGGKDEAFF. The CDR3 DNA reads TGCGCCAGCAGCGGACAGACAGGGGGCAAGGATGAAGCTTTCTTT. The chain links TRBV4-3 to TRBJ1-1; 10 bases are a match to TRBD1. Per the germline V gene, CDR1 is LGHNA and CDR2 is YSLEER. This CDR3 is built from 15 residues. Unmatched junction bases numbered 10, after V lost 5 bases and J lost 7 bases.

In its sample, this clonotype was seen many times. The genes are TRBV7-9 and TRBJ1-5; D is unresolved. The germline CDR1 and CDR2 sequences are SEHNR and FQNEAQ (reference sequence). The CDR3 totals 14 residues. Trimming left V 1 base short and J 3 bases short, with 7 bases between. CDR3 amino acids: CASSLEAHNQPQHF. DNA of the CDR3: TGTGCCAGCAGCTTAGAAGCTCACAATCAGCCCCAGCATTTT.

A note on this clonotype: A read error may be the cause here, since a much bigger clone is one base away. The rearrangement uses TRBV20-1 and TRBJ1-2, with unresolved D. Per germline, CDR1 DFQATT and CDR2 SNEGSKA (reference sequence). Trimming left V 1 base short and J 0 bases short, with 9 bases between. The CDR3 loop spans 14 amino acids. In nucleotides, the CDR3 is TGCAGTGCTAGAGGTCACGGGGCTAACTATGGCTACACCTTC. It is translated as CSARGHGANYGYTF.

This clonotype was recorded many times. The chain couples TRBV20-1 to TRBJ2-3, with 8 bases fitting TRBD1. Unmatched junction bases numbered 5, after V lost 5 bases and J lost 1 base. This CDR3 spans 14 amino acids. Germline values: CDR1 DFQATT, CDR2 SNEGSKA (reference sequence). CDR3 loop: CSAPDRAGTDTQYF. Written as DNA, the CDR3 is TGCAGTGCTCCGGACAGGGCAGGCACAGATACGCAGTATTTT.

There are many counts of this clonotype. The chain links TRBV18 to TRBJ1-2; TRBD1 might be the D (5 bases). The V gene lost 4 bases and the J gene lost 3 bases, with 9 bases spanning the gap. Germline assignment: CDR1 KGHSH and CDR2 LQKENI. This CDR3 has 13 amino acids. The CDR3 DNA sequence: TGTGCCAGCTCACTTCGGGGGGACTATGGCTACACCTTC. Encoded protein: CASSLRGDYGYTF.

This clonotype was counted at least ten times. The chain recombines TRBV6-5 with TRBJ2-2, with D perhaps assigned TRBD1 or TRBD2 (5 bases each). The V end lost 4 bases, the J end lost 8 bases, and 14 bases lay between the germline ends. This CDR3 is 14 amino acids long. Germline V gene sequence: CDR1 MNHEY, CDR2 SVGAGI. The CDR3 loop is CASSFQRTMGELFF. The CDR3 DNA sequence: TGTGCCAGCAGTTTCCAGCGGACAATGGGGGAGCTGTTTTTT.

About this clonotype itself: A much larger clone lies a single base off, so this may be a read error. The chain has TRBV20-1 and TRBJ2-4; TRBD1 matches 8 bases. The length of the CDR3 is 14 residues. CDR1 is DFQATT, CDR2 SNEGSKA, per germline (reference sequence). J lost 2 bases, V lost 5 bases, and 5 bases had no gene match. DNA of the CDR3: TGCAGTGCTGGAAGACAGGGGACCAAAAACATTCAGTACTTC. Its translation: CSAGRQGTKNIQYF.

The table lists this clonotype with many counts. The chain employs TRBV19 and TRBJ2-2; D may correspond to TRBD1 or TRBD2 (5 bases each). The ends were cut back, 0 bases at V and 6 bases at J, with 11 bases in the middle. CDR1 and CDR2 from the germline V gene are LNHDA and SQIVND (reference sequence). The CDR3 contains 15 residues. The CDR3 nucleotides read TGTGCCAGTAGTATAGAAGGATGGGGGTCCGGGGAGCTGTTTTTT. Translating it yields CASSIEGWGSGELFF.

This clonotype was recorded at least ten times. The chain has TRBV20-1 and TRBJ2-5; D is uncertain. Germline CDR1 DFQATT, CDR2 SNEGSKA (reference sequence). CDR3 length: 10 residues. V was clipped by 3 bases and J by 7 bases, with 6 bases between them. The CDR3 DNA follows: TGCAGTGCTAGTAAATTGACCCAGTACTTC. Its translation is CSASKLTQYF.

This clonotype was counted many times. The rearrangement joins TRBV6-4 to TRBJ2-3; D ambiguous. V lost 3 bases to trimming and J lost 0 bases, with 10 bases between them. The CDR3 contains 15 residues. The germline V gene has CDR1 MRHNA and CDR2 SNTAGT. The CDR3 here is CASSEEVASTDTQYF. The CDR3 nucleotides are TGTGCCAGCAGTGAAGAGGTAGCTAGCACAGATACGCAGTATTTT.

V is TRBV12-3 or TRBV12-4 and J is TRBJ2-2; 13 bases match TRBD2. The CDR3 has 19 amino acids. J gave up 0 bases and V 4 bases, and 8 bases lay outside the gene matches. The CDR3 coding sequence is TGTGCCAGCAGTTGTCGACTAGCGGGAGGAAAAGCGAACACCGGGGAGCTGTTTTTT. Its protein is CASSCRLAGGKANTGELFF.

This clonotype was found many times. The V gene is TRBV11-1, the J gene TRBJ2-5, with a possible D match to TRBD1 (6 bases). Germline V gene lookup returns CDR1 SGHAT and CDR2 FQDESV (reference sequence). The CDR3 totals 14 residues. Deletions cut 5 bases from V and 3 bases from J, with 13 bases between. CDR3 in amino acids: CASSRRGSKETQYF. The DNA for the CDR3 is TGTGCCAGCAGCCGCAGGGGTTCGAAAGAGACCCAGTACTTC.

There are many counts of this clonotype. This sequence joins TRBV18 and TRBJ2-5, with no clear D. Trimming stripped 1 base from V and 5 bases from J, with 8 bases between. This CDR3 has 13 amino acids. Germline CDR1 KGHSH, CDR2 LQKENI. This CDR3 is CASSPRGSETQYF. The CDR3 DNA is TGTGCCAGCTCACCACGGGGTAGCGAGACCCAGTACTTC.

The chain links TRBV12-3 or TRBV12-4 to TRBJ2-5, with D uncertain. Deletions cut 0 bases from V and 0 bases from J, with 8 bases between. The CDR3 runs to 15 residues. CDR3 in DNA: TGTGCCAGCAGTTTAGCGGGCCGTGACCAAGAGACCCAGTACTTC. Translation: CASSLAGRDQETQYF.

This sequence joins TRBV24-1 and TRBJ1-2; 8 positions match TRBD1. In germline, CDR1 is KGHDR, CDR2 SFDVKD. V lost 7 bases and J lost 2; bases outside the gene matches: 2. The CDR3 has 13 residues. The CDR3 DNA sequence: TGTGCCACCAGGGACAGGGCCAACTATGGCTACACCTTC. This sequence encodes CATRDRANYGYTF.